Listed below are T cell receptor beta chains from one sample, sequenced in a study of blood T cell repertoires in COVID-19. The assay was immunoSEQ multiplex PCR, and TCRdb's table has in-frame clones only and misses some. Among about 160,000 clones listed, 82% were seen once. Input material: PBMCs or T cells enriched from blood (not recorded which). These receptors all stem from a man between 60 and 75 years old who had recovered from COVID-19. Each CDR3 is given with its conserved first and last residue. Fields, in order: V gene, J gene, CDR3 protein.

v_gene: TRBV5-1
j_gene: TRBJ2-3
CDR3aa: CASSFRPGADTQYF

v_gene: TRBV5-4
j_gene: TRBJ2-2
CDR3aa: CASSSLGRAPNTGELFF

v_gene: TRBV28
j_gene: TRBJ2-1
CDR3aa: CASSLSGGDHNEQFF

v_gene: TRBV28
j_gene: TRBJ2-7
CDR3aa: CASRPGTGFAYEQYF

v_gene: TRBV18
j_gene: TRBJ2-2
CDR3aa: CASSPAGLNTGELFF

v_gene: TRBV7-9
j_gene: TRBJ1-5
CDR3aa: CASSLGAHERHF

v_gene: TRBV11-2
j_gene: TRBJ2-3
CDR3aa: CASSLAGPDTQYF

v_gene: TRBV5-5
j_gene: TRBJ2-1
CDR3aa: CASSPLAGGNNEQFF

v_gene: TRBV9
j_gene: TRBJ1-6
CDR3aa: CASSIWDRENSPLHF

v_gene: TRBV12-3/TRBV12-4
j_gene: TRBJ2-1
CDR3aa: CASSSRFSEGFF

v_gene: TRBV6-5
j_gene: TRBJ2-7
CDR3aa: CASSYLGTGNYEQYF

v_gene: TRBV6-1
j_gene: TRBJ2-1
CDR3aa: CASSDLTSGGDIPNEQFF

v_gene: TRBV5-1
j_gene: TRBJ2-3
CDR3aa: CASRAGQGWCF

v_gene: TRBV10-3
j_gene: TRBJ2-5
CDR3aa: CAISDRPPQGGRETQYF

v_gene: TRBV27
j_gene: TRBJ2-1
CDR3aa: CASSLLGGRHNEQFF

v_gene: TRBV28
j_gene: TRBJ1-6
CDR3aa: CATKWAGNSPLHF

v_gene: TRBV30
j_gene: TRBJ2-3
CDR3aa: CASIAGSTDTQYF

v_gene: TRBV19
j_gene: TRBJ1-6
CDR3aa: CASSESRDRELYNSPLHF

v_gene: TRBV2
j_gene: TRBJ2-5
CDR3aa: CASNGGGLAETQYF

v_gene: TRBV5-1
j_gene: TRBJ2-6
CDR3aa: CASSLQVYSGANVLTF

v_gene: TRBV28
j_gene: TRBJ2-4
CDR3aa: CASSLTGGIAKNIQYF

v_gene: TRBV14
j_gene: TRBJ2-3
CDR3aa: CASSIQGAEDTQYF

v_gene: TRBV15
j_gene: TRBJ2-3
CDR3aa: CATSSPGTSGNTDTQYF

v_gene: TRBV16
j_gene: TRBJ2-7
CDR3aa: CASSQSVPNLGLEQYF

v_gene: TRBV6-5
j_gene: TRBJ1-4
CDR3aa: CASRGEVRGKLFF

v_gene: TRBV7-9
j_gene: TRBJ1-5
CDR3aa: CASSLTGHSNQPQHF

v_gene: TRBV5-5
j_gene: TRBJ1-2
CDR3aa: CASREGQGPLGSNYGYTF

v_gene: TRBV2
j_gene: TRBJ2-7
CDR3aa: CASSAGMTYEQYF

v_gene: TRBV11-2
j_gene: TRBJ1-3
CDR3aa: CASSLDRAGGISGNTIYF

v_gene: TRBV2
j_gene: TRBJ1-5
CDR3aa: CASRRQGGIYSNQPQHF

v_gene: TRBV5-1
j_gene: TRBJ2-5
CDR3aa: CASSGGRGGGSQETQYF

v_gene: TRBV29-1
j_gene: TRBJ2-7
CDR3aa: CSVVGSNHEQYF

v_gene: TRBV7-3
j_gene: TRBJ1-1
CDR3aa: CASSLTLGLRFKYTEAFF

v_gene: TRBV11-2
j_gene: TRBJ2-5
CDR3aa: CASSFKGSRTGGETQYF

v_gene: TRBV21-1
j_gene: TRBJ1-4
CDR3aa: CASSKELWAGATNEKLFF

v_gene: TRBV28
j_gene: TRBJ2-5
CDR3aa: CASVSSLGGETQYF

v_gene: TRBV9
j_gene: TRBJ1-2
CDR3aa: CASSAVNYGYTF

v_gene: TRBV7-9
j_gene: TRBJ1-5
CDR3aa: CASSSHRDRAHF

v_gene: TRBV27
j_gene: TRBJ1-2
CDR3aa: CASSHTEGYGYTF

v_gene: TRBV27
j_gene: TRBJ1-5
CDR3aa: CASSLTGGNQPQHF

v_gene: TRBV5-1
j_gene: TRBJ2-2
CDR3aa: CASSLNRGDNTGELFF